Listed below are T cell receptor beta chains from one sample, sequenced in a study of T cells in Graves' hyperthyroidism and ophthalmopathy. MiXCR, applied by TCRdb to the multiplex PCR reads, yields one record per CDR3 protein. The sample shows roughly 38,000 distinct CDR3 sequences, roughly 49% of them seen only once. The specimen was blood. These receptors originate from a woman aged 50 to 60 with Graves' hyperthyroidism that later progressed to Graves' ophthalmopathy. Each CDR3 is given with its conserved first and last residue. The size entry is marked missing in some rows and otherwise reads once, few, many or a size class.

clone_size v_call cdr3_aa
many TRBV6-4 CASLGGNGDGYTF
- TRBV5-1 CASSLLGTGLREQYF
many TRBV28 CASNPESRANYGYTF
many TRBV5-1 CASSLYQGMVETQYF
- TRBV20-1 CSARDPPVDYGYTF
many TRBV7-9 CASSLGGTSGTDTQYF
many TRBV11-3 CASSSKTGGVETQYF
once TRBV5-1 CASSFHRGGGGGTEAFF
few TRBV5-4 CASSLAGVQETQYF
- TRBV19 CASSMIGTGSSPLHF
many TRBV7-9 CASSLGLAGEETQYF
- TRBV20-1 CSARGLAGYEQYF
- TRBV5-1 CVSSILGTSSYEQFF
- TRBV11-3 CASSLAGRPSGELFF
many TRBV27 CASSLSGTGLPPQHF
many TRBV20-1 CSARGGGTEAFF
medium-sized TRBV7-2 CASSFGTSETQYF
many TRBV6-5 CASSVSLTNYGYTF
few TRBV7-2 CASSSGTGAMNTEAFF
once TRBV18 CASSPGQGVYNEQFF
- TRBV20-1 CSAGPREYEKLFF
many TRBV6-6 CASSPRTSASTDTQYF
many TRBV27 CASSTGDPGELFF
- TRBV2 CASSFYICSATQGRGANVLTF